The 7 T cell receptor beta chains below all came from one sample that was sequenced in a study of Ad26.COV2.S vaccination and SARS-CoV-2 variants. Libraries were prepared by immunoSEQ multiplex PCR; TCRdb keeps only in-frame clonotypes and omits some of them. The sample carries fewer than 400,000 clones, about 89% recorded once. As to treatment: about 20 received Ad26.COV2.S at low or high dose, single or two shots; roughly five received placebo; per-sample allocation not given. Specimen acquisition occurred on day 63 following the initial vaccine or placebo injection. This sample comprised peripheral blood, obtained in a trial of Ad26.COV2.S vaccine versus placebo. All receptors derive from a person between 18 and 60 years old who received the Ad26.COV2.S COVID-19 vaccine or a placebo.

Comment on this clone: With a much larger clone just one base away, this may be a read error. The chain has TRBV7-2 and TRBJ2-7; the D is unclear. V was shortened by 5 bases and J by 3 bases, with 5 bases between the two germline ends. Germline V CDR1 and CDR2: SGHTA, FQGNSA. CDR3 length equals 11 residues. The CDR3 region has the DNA TGTGCCAGCAGCCAATTCTACGAGCAGTACTTC. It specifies CASSQFYEQYF.

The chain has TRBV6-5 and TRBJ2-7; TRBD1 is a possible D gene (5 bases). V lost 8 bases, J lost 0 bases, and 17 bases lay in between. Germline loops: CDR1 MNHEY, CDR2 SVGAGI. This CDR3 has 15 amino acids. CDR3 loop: CASFARGPYSYEQYF. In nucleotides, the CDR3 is TGTGCCAGCTTCGCAAGGGGTCCCTACTCCTACGAGCAGTACTTC.

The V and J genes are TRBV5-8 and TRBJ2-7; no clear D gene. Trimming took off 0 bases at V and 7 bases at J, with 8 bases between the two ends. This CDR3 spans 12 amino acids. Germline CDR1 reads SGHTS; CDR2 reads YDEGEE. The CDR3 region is CASSLVDREQYF. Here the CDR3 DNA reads TGTGCCAGCAGCTTGGTTGATCGGGAGCAGTACTTC.

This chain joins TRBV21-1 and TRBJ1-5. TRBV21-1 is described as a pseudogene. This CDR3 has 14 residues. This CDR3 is CASSKGGSNQPQHF. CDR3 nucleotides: TGTGCCAGCAGCAAAGGAGGCAGCAATCAGCCCCAGCATTTT.

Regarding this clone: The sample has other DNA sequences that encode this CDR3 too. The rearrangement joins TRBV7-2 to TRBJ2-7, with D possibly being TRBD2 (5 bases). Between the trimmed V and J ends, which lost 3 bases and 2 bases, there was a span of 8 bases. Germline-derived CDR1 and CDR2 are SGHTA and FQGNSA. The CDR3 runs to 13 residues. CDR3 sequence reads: CASSFTGTYEQYF. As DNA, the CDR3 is TGTGCCAGCAGCTTTACCGGGACCTACGAGCAGTACTTC.

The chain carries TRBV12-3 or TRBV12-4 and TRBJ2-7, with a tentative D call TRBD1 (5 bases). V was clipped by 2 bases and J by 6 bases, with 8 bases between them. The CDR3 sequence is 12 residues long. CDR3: CASSLYRSEQYF. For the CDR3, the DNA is TGTGCCAGCAGTTTATACAGGTCCGAGCAGTACTTC.

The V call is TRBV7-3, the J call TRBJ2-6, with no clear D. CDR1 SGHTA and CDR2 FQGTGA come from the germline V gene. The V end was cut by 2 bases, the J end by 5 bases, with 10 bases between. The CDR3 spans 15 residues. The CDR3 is CASSLGQDRANVLTF. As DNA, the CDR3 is TGTGCCAGCAGCTTAGGGCAGGATAGGGCCAACGTCCTGACTTTC.